This T cell receptor beta chain emerged from a study of cytomegalovirus exposure and HLA in healthy donors. Use of 60 Vbeta and 13 Jbeta primers characterized the PCR. Original data processing: In a later analysis, of some 80 million unique beta chains, roughly 10 million appeared in at least two donors. Clones were sequenced by immunoSEQ multiplex PCR, and TCRdb holds only the in-frame ones, with some missing. V and J calls and clone size are given by that table; D and trimming were obtained from the DNA. The sample lists 120,000 or so clones, roughly 85% occurring once. Looked up from germline, CDR1 is MNHNY and CDR2 is SVGAGI (reference sequence). The CDR3 loop spans 14 amino acids. Trimming shortened V by 7 bases and J by 5 bases, and 15 bases separated the two germline ends.

Material: PBMCs. V usage is TRBV6-6 and J usage is TRBJ1-5; tentative D call: TRBD1 (6 bases). The source is a young man in good health and CMV-seropositive. Here the CDR3 reads CASTLTGPHQPQHF. CDR3 sequence (DNA): TGTGCCAGCACCTTAACAGGGCCCCATCAGCCCCAGCATTTT.